These T cell receptor beta chains were read from a single sample in a study of blood T cells in healthy people across ages. TCRdb redid the calling of the 5' RACE reads with MiXCR, one entry per CDR3 protein. The profile shows about 1.6 million distinct CDR3 sequences, 30% to 35% of them singletons. Sequenced material: blood. The source of these receptors is a woman aged 25-40 years in good health. Each CDR3 is given with its conserved first and last residue. A D gene is named only where the DNA matches it firmly. Where a row states a size, it is once, few, many or the class of an expanded clone; other rows omit it.

clone_size: .
d_call: TRBD2
j_call: TRBJ2-1
v_call: TRBV20-1
cdr3_aa: CSARGPLAGVQFF
cdr3_nt: TGCAGTGCTAGAGGGCCACTAGCGGGGGTGCAGTTCTTC

clone_size: few
d_call: .
j_call: TRBJ1-1
v_call: TRBV4-1
cdr3_aa: CASSPYLGTEAFF
cdr3_nt: TGCGCCAGCAGCCCCTACCTTGGTACTGAAGCTTTCTTT

clone_size: .
d_call: .
j_call: TRBJ1-5
v_call: TRBV2
cdr3_aa: CASSERTEGQPQHF
cdr3_nt: TGTGCCAGCAGTGAGAGGACAGAGGGTCAGCCCCAGCATTTT

clone_size: few
d_call: TRBD1
j_call: TRBJ1-1
v_call: TRBV25-1
cdr3_aa: CASRDRGGTEAFF
cdr3_nt: TGTGCCAGCAGGGACAGGGGCGGGACTGAAGCTTTCTTT

clone_size: .
d_call: .
j_call: TRBJ2-5
v_call: TRBV2
cdr3_aa: CASSATSAETQYF
cdr3_nt: TGTGCCAGCAGCGCTACTAGTGCAGAGACCCAGTACTTC

clone_size: many
d_call: TRBD2
j_call: TRBJ2-3
v_call: TRBV10-3
cdr3_aa: CAILAEPRDTQYF
cdr3_nt: TGTGCCATCCTAGCGGAGCCTCGGGATACGCAGTATTTT

clone_size: .
d_call: .
j_call: TRBJ2-1
v_call: TRBV9
cdr3_aa: CASSVEAPSYNEQFF
cdr3_nt: TGTGCCAGCAGCGTAGAAGCGCCAAGTTACAATGAGCAGTTCTTC

clone_size: .
d_call: TRBD2
j_call: TRBJ2-1
v_call: TRBV24-1
cdr3_aa: CATSLAGVGNEQFF
cdr3_nt: TGTGCCACCAGTCTCGCGGGGGTCGGAAATGAGCAGTTCTTC

clone_size: .
d_call: TRBD1
j_call: TRBJ2-7
v_call: TRBV7-9
cdr3_aa: CASTRTGGFYEQYF
cdr3_nt: TGTGCCAGCACCCGGACAGGGGGGTTCTACGAGCAGTACTTC

clone_size: few
d_call: TRBD2
j_call: TRBJ2-7
v_call: TRBV7-9
cdr3_aa: CASSLRAGGFREQYF
cdr3_nt: TGTGCCAGCAGCTTAAGGGCGGGGGGGTTCCGCGAGCAGTACTTC

clone_size: few
d_call: .
j_call: TRBJ1-2
v_call: TRBV18
cdr3_aa: CASSPPETRTGTGYTF
cdr3_nt: TGTGCCAGCTCACCACCGGAAACAAGGACGGGTACTGGCTACACCTTC

clone_size: few
d_call: .
j_call: TRBJ1-1
v_call: TRBV7-9
cdr3_aa: CASSLGHGAMNTEAFF
cdr3_nt: TGTGCCAGCAGCTTGGGCCATGGGGCGATGAACACTGAAGCTTTCTTT

clone_size: once
d_call: .
j_call: TRBJ1-3
v_call: TRBV20-1
cdr3_aa: CSAPTPSTPGNTRYF
cdr3_nt: TGCAGTGCCCCTACCCCCTCTACCCCCGGAAACACCAGATATTTT

clone_size: many
d_call: .
j_call: TRBJ2-1
v_call: TRBV29-1
cdr3_aa: CSVAPGSGEQFF
cdr3_nt: TGCAGCGTTGCACCAGGGTCGGGTGAGCAGTTCTTC

clone_size: .
d_call: .
j_call: TRBJ1-2
v_call: TRBV29-1
cdr3_aa: CSSHRLTYGHTF
cdr3_nt: TGCAGTAGCCACAGGTTAACCTATGGCCACACCTTC

clone_size: .
d_call: .
j_call: TRBJ2-1
v_call: TRBV11-2
cdr3_aa: CVSSLDRFPNNEQFF
cdr3_nt: TGTGTCAGCAGCTTAGATAGGTTTCCGAACAATGAGCAGTTCTTC

clone_size: .
d_call: .
j_call: TRBJ1-2
v_call: TRBV6-5
cdr3_aa: CASSASAQGNYGYTF
cdr3_nt: TGTGCCAGCAGTGCCAGCGCCCAGGGTAACTATGGCTACACCTTC

clone_size: few
d_call: .
j_call: TRBJ1-2
v_call: TRBV7-9
cdr3_aa: CASSLSGTPDVYGYTF
cdr3_nt: TGTGCCAGCAGCTTATCCGGGACACCGGACGTATATGGCTACACCTTC

clone_size: .
d_call: .
j_call: TRBJ2-1
v_call: TRBV27
cdr3_aa: CASGITGIYNEQFF
cdr3_nt: TGTGCCAGCGGAATAACAGGGATCTACAATGAGCAGTTCTTC

clone_size: .
d_call: TRBD1
j_call: TRBJ1-1
v_call: TRBV6-1
cdr3_aa: CASSESHRGNTEAFF
cdr3_nt: TGTGCCAGCAGTGAATCTCACAGGGGGAACACTGAAGCTTTCTTT

clone_size: .
d_call: TRBD1
j_call: TRBJ2-4
v_call: TRBV15
cdr3_aa: CATGGQGNIQYF
cdr3_nt: TGTGCCACCGGGGGACAGGGAAACATTCAGTACTTC

clone_size: once
d_call: .
j_call: TRBJ2-1
v_call: TRBV20-1
cdr3_aa: CSARPSGPNNEQFF
cdr3_nt: TGCAGTGCTCGGCCGAGCGGACCCAACAATGAGCAGTTCTTC

clone_size: few
d_call: .
j_call: TRBJ2-5
v_call: TRBV6-5
cdr3_aa: CASSYTGGSETQYF
cdr3_nt: TGTGCCAGCAGTTACACCGGGGGCTCGGAGACCCAGTACTTC

clone_size: .
d_call: .
j_call: TRBJ2-3
v_call: TRBV30
cdr3_aa: CAWSREGKSTDTQYF
cdr3_nt: TGTGCCTGGAGTAGGGAAGGAAAAAGCACAGATACGCAGTATTTT

clone_size: .
d_call: TRBD2
j_call: TRBJ2-5
v_call: TRBV10-3
cdr3_aa: CAISDSSTSGRVVETQYF
cdr3_nt: TGTGCCATCAGTGATTCCTCGACTAGCGGGAGGGTGGTAGAGACCCAGTACTTC

clone_size: many
d_call: TRBD2
j_call: TRBJ2-1
v_call: TRBV5-1
cdr3_aa: CASSSIGGFYNEQFF
cdr3_nt: TGCGCCAGCAGCTCAATCGGGGGGTTCTACAATGAGCAGTTCTTC

clone_size: few
d_call: .
j_call: TRBJ2-5
v_call: TRBV2
cdr3_aa: CASSLGGGGVETQYF
cdr3_nt: TGTGCCAGCAGTCTCGGGGGAGGGGGAGTAGAGACCCAGTACTTC

clone_size: many
d_call: .
j_call: TRBJ2-7
v_call: TRBV7-9
cdr3_aa: CASSLGPGAYEQYF
cdr3_nt: TGTGCCAGCAGCTTAGGTCCAGGGGCCTACGAGCAGTACTTC

clone_size: .
d_call: .
j_call: TRBJ2-7
v_call: TRBV27
cdr3_aa: CATSLGSGRGSYEQYF
cdr3_nt: TGTGCCACTTCACTGGGGAGTGGGCGGGGCTCCTACGAGCAGTACTTC

clone_size: .
d_call: .
j_call: TRBJ2-2
v_call: TRBV7-2
cdr3_aa: CASSSRTKTGELFF
cdr3_nt: TGTGCCAGCAGCTCCCGAACCAAAACCGGGGAGCTGTTTTTT

clone_size: .
d_call: .
j_call: TRBJ2-7
v_call: TRBV10-3
cdr3_aa: CAISETADPYEQYF
cdr3_nt: TGTGCCATCAGTGAGACTGCGGATCCCTACGAGCAGTACTTC

clone_size: .
d_call: TRBD1
j_call: TRBJ1-4
v_call: TRBV6-6
cdr3_aa: CASSYSTGAEKLFF
cdr3_nt: TGTGCCAGCAGTTACTCGACAGGGGCTGAAAAACTGTTTTTT

clone_size: .
d_call: TRBD1
j_call: TRBJ2-2
v_call: TRBV5-1
cdr3_aa: CATLTGAGELFF
cdr3_nt: TGCGCCACCTTAACAGGGGCCGGGGAGCTGTTTTTT

clone_size: .
d_call: TRBD1
j_call: TRBJ1-1
v_call: TRBV11-2
cdr3_aa: CASSLSPQGATEAFF
cdr3_nt: TGTGCCAGCAGCTTAAGCCCACAGGGGGCAACTGAAGCTTTCTTT

clone_size: .
d_call: .
j_call: TRBJ2-3
v_call: TRBV5-1
cdr3_aa: CASSLAGVAVTDTQYF
cdr3_nt: TGCGCCAGCAGCTTGGCCGGTGTTGCGGTCACAGATACGCAGTATTTT

clone_size: once
d_call: TRBD1
j_call: TRBJ1-1
v_call: TRBV9
cdr3_aa: CASTRTGRDTEAFF
cdr3_nt: TGTGCCAGCACCAGGACAGGGCGTGACACTGAAGCTTTCTTT

clone_size: .
d_call: .
j_call: TRBJ2-7
v_call: TRBV9
cdr3_aa: CASSVGALGSYEQYF
cdr3_nt: TGTGCCAGCAGCGTGGGGGCGCTGGGTTCCTACGAGCAGTACTTC